This passage covers 21 T cell receptor beta chains from one sample sequenced in a study of blood T cells in healthy people across ages (dated by TCRdb to 2013 to 2016). Receptor amplification or capture employed 5' RACE. Reads for this sample came from an Illumina HiSeq 2500. A second PCR of about 6 to 11 cycles was performed with a sample-barcoded 5' primer and a J-beta primer mix. TCRdb took the public reads, trimmed them with fastp at Q25, ran MiXCR for clone calling and kept in-frame beta chains. Each CDR3 protein appears once, grouped with its most common genes and DNA. This sample holds 1.5 million to 2 million distinct CDR3 sequences; over 25% were observed only once. The leading ten clones occupy about 8% of the sample. Specimen: blood. The receptors were sampled from a woman aged 25 to 39 in good health.

On this clonotype itself: This sequence may be a read error, since a much larger clone differs from it by one base. Since the CDR3 does not end with the conserved phenylalanine or tryptophan, this likely comes from a read error. The chain has TRBV4-1 and TRBJ2-4; D is perhaps TRBD2 (5 bases). The better agreement between TRBJ2-7 and the DNA end casts doubt on the J call. The CDR3 runs to 14 residues. In germline, CDR1 is MGHRA, CDR2 YSYEKL. The CDR3 DNA sequence: TGCGCCAGCAGCCACCCCGGACTGTCCTACGAGCAGTACTCC. It codes for CASSHPGLSYEQYS.

There are many counts of this clonotype. This chain links TRBV2 with TRBJ2-7; D not resolved. V was pared by 7 bases and J by 4 bases, with 11 bases between. CDR1 SNHLY and CDR2 FYNNEI come from the germline V gene. The CDR3 is made up of 12 amino acids. The CDR3 DNA reads TGTGCCAGCACCCTCGCACAGTACGAGCAGTACTTC. Its translation is CASTLAQYEQYF.

A remark on this clonotype: At one end, the junction sequence differs from germline, possibly due to a read error. This chain links TRBV28 with TRBJ2-7; perhaps TRBD1 as D (6 bases). The CDR3 runs 13 residues. The V gene's germline CDR1 is MDHEN and CDR2 SYDVKM. The CDR3 spells CASSSDRPYGQYF. CDR3 nucleotides: TGTGCCAGCAGTTCCGACAGGCCCTACGGGCAGTACTTC.

This clonotype was seen at least ten times. This could be a read error, since a much larger clone is one nucleotide away. The J gene is TRBJ2-5, the V gene TRBV5-1; D gene unclear. The germline V gene encodes CDR1 SGHRS and CDR2 YFSETQ. The germline V and J ends were trimmed by 3 bases and 5 bases, with 14 bases remaining between them. CDR3 length: 14 amino acids. The CDR3 coding sequence is TGCGCCAGCAGCTGGGGTCTGGTCGGGGAGACCCAGTACTTC. Its translation: CASSWGLVGETQYF.

The rearrangement links TRBV5-1 to TRBJ2-6; D uncertain. Trimming stripped 7 bases from V and 0 bases from J, with 8 bases between. Per the germline V gene, CDR1 is SGHRS and CDR2 is YFSETQ. The CDR3 consists of 14 residues. CDR3 protein: CASQLTSGANVLTF. The CDR3 region has the DNA TGCGCCAGCCAGTTGACCTCTGGGGCCAACGTCCTGACTTTC.

This clonotype has just a few counts. The rearrangement links TRBV29-1 to TRBJ2-1; D unclear. V gave up 7 bases and J gave up 0 bases, with 13 bases separating them. This CDR3 has 14 residues. CDR1 SQVTM and CDR2 ANQGSEA come from the germline V gene. CDR3 protein: CSAALSSSYNEQFF. DNA for the CDR3: TGCAGCGCTGCCCTGTCGAGCTCCTACAATGAGCAGTTCTTC.

V and J are TRBV7-9 and TRBJ2-2, with D perhaps TRBD1 (5 bases). CDR1 is SEHNR and CDR2 is FQNEAQ in the germline V gene (reference sequence). The V and J ends lost 9 bases and 1 base respectively, with 12 bases between them. The CDR3 loop spans 14 amino acids. The CDR3 DNA follows: TGTGCCAGTCAACAGGTTTTGAACACCGGGGAGCTGTTTTTT. Translated: CASQQVLNTGELFF. Based on the CDR3 plus reference TRBV7-9 and TRBJ2-2, the full variable domain is DTGVSQNPRHKITKRGQNVTFRCDPISEHNRLYWYRQTLGQGPEFLTYFQNEAQLEKSRLLSDRFSAERPKGSFSTLEIQRTEQGDSAMYLCASQQVLNTGELFFGEGSRLTVL.

This clonotype appeared a few times. This chain joins TRBV28 and TRBJ1-5, with TRBD1 matching over 9 bases. J lost 0 bases, V lost 7 bases, and 7 bases had no gene match. This CDR3 is 16 amino acids long. Germline V lookup: CDR1 MDHEN, CDR2 SYDVKM. CDR3 nucleotides: TGTGCCAGCAAGGGTTCGGGACAGGGTAGCAATCAGCCCCAGCATTTT. Translation: CASKGSGQGSNQPQHF.

The genes are TRBV19 and TRBJ1-1; 8 nucleotides agree with TRBD1. Germline loops: CDR1 LNHDA, CDR2 SQIVND (reference sequence). The CDR3 is 13 residues long. The trim removed 5 bases at V and 8 bases at J, leaving 7 bases unmatched. CDR3 region: CASSARGQGEAFF. Here the CDR3 DNA reads TGTGCCAGTAGTGCTCGAGGACAGGGCGAAGCTTTCTTT. Based on the CDR3 plus reference TRBV19 and TRBJ1-1, the full variable domain is DGGITQSPKYLFRKEGQNVTLSCEQNLNHDAMYWYRQDPGQGLRLIYYSQIVNDFQKGDIAEGYSVSREKKESFPLTVTSAQKNPTAFYLCASSARGQGEAFFGQGTRLTVV.

The chain joins TRBV5-1 to TRBJ1-2; the D gene is possibly TRBD1 (6 bases). The V gene lost 3 bases and the J gene lost 7 bases, with 19 bases spanning the gap. The CDR3 is 15 amino acids. CDR1 is SGHRS and CDR2 is YFSETQ in the germline V gene. DNA for the CDR3: TGCGCCAGCAGCTCGACCCTTCAGGGGACCGGTGGCTACACCTTC. Protein: CASSSTLQGTGGYTF.

This clonotype was counted a few times. The rearrangement uses TRBV10-3 and TRBJ2-4; TRBD1 might be the D (5 bases). Per the germline V gene, CDR1 is ENHRY and CDR2 is SYGVKD. This CDR3 spans 15 amino acids. V was clipped by 6 bases and J by 13 bases, with 25 bases between them. The CDR3 coding sequence is TGTGCCATCAGGGGGCGGACGAAGGACCGCGATGAGCAGTACTTC. Amino acids: CAIRGRTKDRDEQYF.

This clonotype has just a few counts. The chain couples TRBV7-9 to TRBJ1-1; D unclear. The V gene lost 4 bases and the J gene lost 10 bases, with 16 bases spanning the gap. In germline, CDR1 is SEHNR, CDR2 FQNEAQ (reference sequence). CDR3 length: 13 amino acids. CDR3 in DNA: TGTGCCAGCAGCTCAGTCGGCGGGTTAGGAGCTTTCTTT. It translates to CASSSVGGLGAFF. The full variable domain, completed using reference TRBV7-9 and TRBJ1-1, is DTGVSQNPRHKITKRGQNVTFRCDPISEHNRLYWYRQTLGQGPEFLTYFQNEAQLEKSRLLSDRFSAERPKGSFSTLEIQRTEQGDSAMYLCASSSVGGLGAFFGQGTRLTVV.

V is TRBV30 and J is TRBJ2-1, with 11 bases matching TRBD2. J gave up 11 bases and V 2 bases, and 5 bases lay outside the gene matches. Germline lookup yields CDR1 GTSNPN and CDR2 SVGIG (reference sequence). The CDR3 loop spans 13 amino acids. In nucleotides, the CDR3 is TGTGCCTGGAGTATCAGGACTAGCGGGCAGCAGTTCTTC. Residues: CAWSIRTSGQQFF.

This clonotype was counted a few times. The rearrangement uses TRBV6-1 and TRBJ1-6; 8 bases map to TRBD1. The CDR3 runs to 14 residues. The ends lost 3 bases at V and 9 bases at J; junction bases unmatched: 4. Looked up from germline, CDR1 is MNHNS and CDR2 is SASEGT. Here the CDR3 DNA reads TGTGCCAGCAGTGAGGTGGACAGGGCTTCACCCCTCCACTTT. This encodes CASSEVDRASPLHF.

There are many counts of this clonotype. The chain is built from TRBV4-1 and TRBJ2-7, with a possible D match to TRBD1 (6 bases). The CDR3 covers 14 residues. The V gene lost 0 bases and the J gene lost 6 bases, with 12 bases spanning the gap. Germline V gene data show CDR1 as MGHRA and CDR2 as YSYEKL. In DNA, the CDR3 is TGCGCCAGCAGCCAAGAGAGGGGGAGCTCCGAGCAGTACTTC. Encoded protein: CASSQERGSSEQYF.

This clonotype was observed at least ten times. This chain connects TRBV15 to TRBJ2-1, with TRBD2 matching 10 bases. The CDR3 length is 19 residues. With 5 bases clipped from V and 2 bases from J, the junction kept 15 bases outside the gene matches. The germline CDR1 and CDR2 sequences are LNHNV and YYDKDF (reference sequence). Here the CDR3 reads CATSGRTGTSARTYNEQFF. The CDR3 region has the DNA TGTGCCACCAGCGGGAGAACCGGGACTAGCGCCAGAACCTACAATGAGCAGTTCTTC.

There are a few counts of this clonotype. This chain joins TRBV7-3 and TRBJ2-1; D might be TRBD1 (6 bases). The CDR3 runs 17 residues. The V end was cut by 6 bases, the J end by 1 base, with 19 bases between. Germline lookup yields CDR1 SGHTA and CDR2 FQGTGA. The CDR3 nucleotides are TGTGCCAGCAGTCCTTACACCCGGACAGAGTCCTACAATGAGCAGTTCTTC. It codes for CASSPYTRTESYNEQFF.

The chain links TRBV20-1 to TRBJ2-3; TRBD2 matches 11 bases. Trimming at V came to 0 bases and at J to 8 bases, leaving 10 bases not matched to a gene. The CDR3 is 16 residues long. In germline, CDR1 is DFQATT, CDR2 SNEGSKA (reference sequence). The CDR3 DNA reads as TGCAGTGCTAGAGACCAACTAGCGGGAGAATGGGGTACGCAGTATTTT. Residues: CSARDQLAGEWGTQYF.

The rearrangement joins TRBV12-3 or TRBV12-4 to TRBJ2-5; TRBD1 aligns across 7 bases. Germline trimming cut 7 bases from V and 7 bases from J; bases unmatched to any gene: 9. The CDR3 is 13 residues long. The CDR3 DNA reads as TGTGCCAGCACCGGCCGACAGGGCGGGACCCAGTACTTC. Encoded protein: CASTGRQGGTQYF.

The table lists this clonotype with a few counts. The V gene is TRBV5-1, the J gene TRBJ1-4; 10 bases align to TRBD1. Germline V gene sequence: CDR1 SGHRS, CDR2 YFSETQ. There are 17 residues in the CDR3. After removal of 4 bases from V and 4 bases from J, the junction contained 10 bases not matched to a gene. CDR3 sequence reads: CASSAPDRGQINEKLFF. CDR3 nucleotide sequence: TGCGCCAGCAGCGCCCCCGACAGGGGGCAGATTAATGAAAAACTGTTTTTT.

This sequence joins TRBV5-1 and TRBJ2-7, with D possibly matching TRBD1 (7 bases). Germline CDR1 and CDR2: SGHRS and YFSETQ. CDR3 length: 14 amino acids. V was shortened by 3 bases and J by 5 bases, with 15 bases between the two germline ends. CDR3 nucleotide sequence: TGCGCCAGCAGCTCGGGGGACAGAGTCCACGAGCAGTACTTC. It yields the protein CASSSGDRVHEQYF.